The 26 T cell receptor beta chains listed next were all sequenced from one sample in a study of OX40 agonist ivuxolimab in advanced cancers. Produced via immunoSEQ multiplex PCR; TCRdb's table is partial and in-frame only. The sample lists 60,000 to 75,000 clones, around 88% occurring once. Sequenced material: CD4+ or CD8+ T cells sorted from blood, taken in a trial of the OX40 agonist ivuxolimab. The receptors shown here come from an adult with an advanced solid tumor such as melanoma, head and neck, liver or kidney cancer.

The V call is TRBV30, the J call TRBJ2-7; 10 bases match TRBD2. V lost 5 bases to trimming and J lost 4 bases; unmatched junction nucleotides: 5. The CDR3 extends over 13 amino acids. The germline V gene encodes CDR1 GTSNPN and CDR2 SVGIG (reference sequence). CDR3 in DNA: TGTGCCTGGCTGTCTAGCGGGAGTTACGAGCAGTACTTC. This gives the protein CAWLSSGSYEQYF.

The chain is built from TRBV30 and TRBJ1-6, with D perhaps TRBD1 (6 bases). Germline CDR1 GTSNPN, CDR2 SVGIG (reference sequence). Between the trimmed V and J ends, which lost 5 bases and 8 bases, there was a span of 13 bases. This CDR3 is 13 amino acids long. DNA for the CDR3: TGTGCCTGGCTGGGACAACCCGATTCACCCCTCCACTTT. Translated: CAWLGQPDSPLHF.

J is TRBJ1-6 and V is TRBV19; tentatively, D is TRBD1 (6 bases). CDR1 LNHDA and CDR2 SQIVND come from the germline V gene (reference sequence). V lost 4 bases and J lost 7, with 17 bases in between. This CDR3 has 16 amino acids. CDR3 protein: CASSKRRQVENSPLHF. CDR3 DNA: TGTGCCAGTAGTAAACGCCGACAGGTAGAGAATTCACCCCTCCACTTT.

The chain employs TRBV7-2 and TRBJ2-5, with TRBD2 as a possible D gene (5 bases). Trimming took off 5 bases at V and 2 bases at J, with 12 bases between the two ends. The V gene's germline CDR1 is SGHTA and CDR2 FQGNSA. CDR3 length equals 14 residues. CDR3 loop: CASSATRNQETQYF. The CDR3 DNA reads TGTGCCAGCAGCGCAACTAGAAATCAAGAGACCCAGTACTTC.

The chain uses TRBV6-5 and TRBJ2-7; D call uncertain. Germline CDR1 reads MNHEY; CDR2 reads SVGAGI. This CDR3 spans 14 amino acids. V was pared by 6 bases and J by 3 bases, with 15 bases between. CDR3 nucleotide sequence: TGTGCCAGCAGAACATGGGCGGCCGGCTACGAGCAGTACTTC. Its translation is CASRTWAAGYEQYF.

The rearrangement joins TRBV15 to TRBJ2-1, with D possibly TRBD1 on 6 matching bases. This CDR3 contains 16 residues. The germline CDR1 and CDR2 sequences are LNHNV and YYDKDF (reference sequence). The ends were cut back, 1 base at V and 5 bases at J, with 15 bases in the middle. CDR3 in DNA: TGTGCCACCAGCAGAGCACGGACAGAAAAAAACAATGAGCAGTTCTTC. It is translated as CATSRARTEKNNEQFF.

The V call is TRBV6-1, the J call TRBJ1-1; D is unclear. The CDR3 runs to 13 residues. Germline CDR1 MNHNS, CDR2 SASEGT. V lost 4 bases to trimming and J lost 0 bases, with 6 bases between them. The CDR3 loop is CASSGTVNTEAFF. CDR3 nucleotides: TGTGCCAGCAGTGGGACGGTGAACACTGAAGCTTTCTTT.

The CDR3 is CASRPLAGGTDTQYF. In DNA form, the CDR3 reads TGTGCCAGCAGGCCGCTAGCGGGGGGCACAGATACGCAGTATTTT. This chain links TRBV6-1 with TRBJ2-3; 10 bases map to TRBD2. V shed 6 bases, J shed 1 base, and the junction held 4 bases outside the gene matches. The CDR3 loop spans 15 amino acids. Germline V gene data show CDR1 as MNHNS and CDR2 as SASEGT.

The chain is built from TRBV28 and TRBJ2-5; 9 bases map to TRBD1. Germline trimming cut 5 bases from V and 6 bases from J; bases unmatched to any gene: 10. Germline CDR1 MDHEN, CDR2 SYDVKM. This CDR3 contains 15 residues. The CDR3 region is CASSQGTGQGKTQYF. As DNA, the CDR3 is TGTGCCAGCAGTCAAGGGACAGGGCAAGGGAAGACCCAGTACTTC.

The chain has TRBV7-3 and TRBJ2-2, with 8 bases that match TRBD1. Trimming took 2 bases from V and 5 from J; bases not matched to a gene: 7. Looked up from germline, CDR1 is SGHTA and CDR2 is FQGTGA. CDR3 length: 16 amino acids. CDR3 residues: CASSLSPGGATGELFF. The CDR3, as DNA: TGTGCCAGCAGCTTATCCCCAGGGGGCGCAACCGGGGAGCTGTTTTTT.

The chain carries TRBV29-1 and TRBJ1-2; 7 bases align to TRBD1. CDR1 is SQVTM and CDR2 is ANQGSEA in the germline V gene. The CDR3 is 13 amino acids. The V segment lost 7 bases and the J segment 2 bases; nucleotides outside the gene matches: 7. Here the CDR3 DNA reads TGCAGCGCCTCCGGGACAGTCAACTATGGCTACACCTTC. Its protein is CSASGTVNYGYTF.

V gene TRBV5-8 combines with J gene TRBJ2-2; D is unresolved. The ends were cut back, 2 bases at V and 2 bases at J, with 19 bases in the middle. The germline V gene has CDR1 SGHTS and CDR2 YDEGEE. The CDR3 is made up of 18 amino acids. CDR3 loop: CASSFGKYQQINTGELFF. Here the CDR3 DNA reads TGTGCCAGCAGCTTCGGAAAATATCAGCAGATAAACACCGGGGAGCTGTTTTTT.

The chain uses TRBV14 and TRBJ2-1; D is perhaps TRBD2 (7 bases). This CDR3 is 15 amino acids long. CDR1 SGHDN and CDR2 FVKESK come from the germline V gene. With 4 bases removed from V and 8 bases from J, the gap between germline ends came to 18 bases. The CDR3 sequence: CASSRYREGSYEQFF. CDR3 nucleotides: TGTGCCAGCAGCCGCTACAGGGAGGGATCATATGAGCAGTTCTTC.

V and J are TRBV21-1 and TRBJ1-1; no check of the table's D call, TRBD1, against the DNA was made. TRBV21-1 is a pseudogene segment. The CDR3 spans 12 residues. CDR3 DNA sequence: TGTGCCAGCAGCAAAGAGGGGGAGGAAGCTTTCTTT. Protein sequence: CASSKEGEEAFF.

V is TRBV18 and J is TRBJ2-5; 8 bases are a match to TRBD2. The CDR3 has 15 residues. J lost 0 bases, V lost 2 bases, and 2 bases had no gene match. Per germline, CDR1 KGHSH and CDR2 LQKENI. DNA of the CDR3: TGTGCCAGCTCACCAGTAGCGGGGTACCAAGAGACCCAGTACTTC. It codes for CASSPVAGYQETQYF.

The V and J genes are TRBV18 and TRBJ1-2; 7 bases match TRBD1. The CDR3 spans 14 residues. The germline CDR1 and CDR2 sequences are KGHSH and LQKENI. Losses at the gene ends were 3 bases for V and 3 bases for J; bases not matched to a gene: 4. DNA of the CDR3: TGTGCCAGCTCACCCGCAGGGGGTGACTATGGCTACACCTTC. Translating it yields CASSPAGGDYGYTF.

This chain joins TRBV7-9 and TRBJ2-7; 10 bases align to TRBD2. Germline-derived CDR1 and CDR2 are SEHNR and FQNEAQ (reference sequence). The CDR3 covers 15 residues. After removal of 5 bases from V and 5 bases from J, the junction contained 9 bases not matched to a gene. CDR3 protein: CASSVSSGSINEQYF. CDR3 DNA: TGTGCCAGCAGCGTCTCTAGCGGGAGTATCAACGAGCAGTACTTC.

The chain carries TRBV6-1 and TRBJ2-1; D possibly corresponds to TRBD2 (5 bases). CDR3 length: 11 amino acids. The germline CDR1 and CDR2 sequences are MNHNS and SASEGT. Trimming took off 5 bases at V and 13 bases at J, with 12 bases between the two ends. CDR3: CASSYRTRQFF. CDR3 in DNA: TGTGCCAGCAGTTATCGAACTAGACAGTTCTTC.

V usage is TRBV5-4 and J usage is TRBJ2-5, with D perhaps given as TRBD1 or TRBD2 (5 bases each). The CDR3 has 15 amino acids. V was cut by 4 bases and J by 5 bases, with 18 bases left in between. Germline V gene data show CDR1 as SGHNT and CDR2 as YYREEE (reference sequence). This CDR3 reads CASSPSGRAGETQYF. In nucleotides, the CDR3 is TGTGCCAGCAGCCCCAGTGGCAGGGCGGGTGAGACCCAGTACTTC.

The chain uses TRBV28 and TRBJ2-2; 12 bases align to TRBD2. V gave up 6 bases and J gave up 7 bases; unmatched junction bases: 3. The CDR3 extends over 14 amino acids. Germline V gene sequence: CDR1 MDHEN, CDR2 SYDVKM. CDR3 DNA: TGTGCCAGCAGGGCGGGACTAGCGGGCGGGGAGCTGTTTTTT. Its translation: CASRAGLAGGELFF.

The chain has TRBV11-2 and TRBJ2-4; TRBD1 aligns across 9 bases. With 5 bases clipped from V and 6 bases from J, the junction kept 11 bases outside the gene matches. The CDR3 is 16 amino acids. Per germline, CDR1 SGHAT and CDR2 FQNNGV. CDR3 nucleotides: TGTGCCAGCAGCCTTTCCGGGACAGGGAACGGAAACATTCAGTACTTC. Translated: CASSLSGTGNGNIQYF.

The chain has TRBV5-1 and TRBJ2-2, with 12 nucleotides matching TRBD2. The CDR3 is 17 amino acids. Germline CDR1 is SGHRS and CDR2 is YFSETQ. Germline trimming cut 4 bases from V and 7 bases from J; bases unmatched to any gene: 11. CDR3 amino acids: CASSVSLAGGANGELFF. The CDR3 region has the DNA TGCGCCAGCAGCGTATCACTAGCGGGAGGTGCTAACGGGGAGCTGTTTTTT.

The chain employs TRBV29-1 and TRBJ2-7; tentatively, D is TRBD1 (5 bases). CDR3 length: 13 amino acids. Trimming left V 4 bases short and J 5 bases short, with 15 bases between. The germline CDR1 and CDR2 sequences are SQVTM and ANQGSEA. The CDR3 spells CSVGNSGYHEQYF. CDR3 bases: TGCAGCGTTGGGAATTCAGGGTACCACGAGCAGTACTTC.

The chain has TRBV19 and TRBJ1-1, with a weak D call TRBD1 (5 bases). Trimming shortened V by 3 bases and J by 12 bases, and 20 bases separated the two germline ends. This CDR3 is built from 14 residues. The germline V gene has CDR1 LNHDA and CDR2 SQIVND (reference sequence). CDR3 in amino acids: CASSISSAVQGPFF. CDR3 bases: TGTGCCAGTAGTATTTCGAGCGCGGTCCAGGGTCCTTTCTTT. Variable domain in full (rest from reference TRBV19 and TRBJ1-1): DGGITQSPKYLFRKEGQNVTLSCEQNLNHDAMYWYRQDPGQGLRLIYYSQIVNDFQKGDIAEGYSVSREKKESFPLTVTSAQKNPTAFYLCASSISSAVQGPFFGQGTRLTVV.

The V and J genes are TRBV18 and TRBJ2-7, with 12 nucleotides matching TRBD1. CDR3 size: 15 residues. Germline V gives CDR1 KGHSH, CDR2 LQKENI. V lost 3 bases to trimming and J lost 5 bases; unmatched junction nucleotides: 5. The CDR3 sequence: CASSPGTGGLNEQYF. The CDR3 bases are TGTGCCAGCTCACCTGGGACAGGGGGCCTGAACGAGCAGTACTTC.

The chain has TRBV7-2 and TRBJ2-3; D gene uncertain. The germline CDR1 and CDR2 sequences are SGHTA and FQGNSA. V dropped 0 bases and J dropped 4 bases, with 11 bases sitting between them. CDR3 length: 15 residues. The CDR3 region is CASSLAVLGADTQYF. CDR3 nucleotide sequence: TGTGCCAGCAGCTTAGCTGTCCTAGGAGCAGATACGCAGTATTTT.